Shown below are 19 T cell receptor beta chains from a single sample sequenced in a study of cytomegalovirus exposure and HLA in healthy donors. The primer mix had 60 Vbeta and 13 Jbeta primers. Assay: immunoSEQ multiplex PCR; the TCRdb copy retains only in-frame clones and omits some. The table includes some 190,000 clones, 65% to 85% detected once. Sequenced: PBMCs. The receptors come from a man between 40 and 49 years old in good health and CMV-seropositive.

The chain links TRBV21-1 to TRBJ2-7; the table's D call of TRBD1 was not tested on the DNA. TRBV21-1 is a known pseudogene. The CDR3 has 14 amino acids. The CDR3 DNA reads TGTGCCAGCAGGATCCGGGACACCATCTACGAGCAGTACTTC. This translates into CASRIRDTIYEQYF.

This clone was recorded a few times. The chain joins TRBV10-1 to TRBJ2-1; 13 positions match TRBD2. This CDR3 spans 14 amino acids. V gave up 4 bases and J gave up 14 bases; unmatched junction bases: 8. Per germline, CDR1 WNHNN and CDR2 SYGVQD (reference sequence). The CDR3 sequence is CASSAGLAGSGKFF. The CDR3 DNA follows: TGCGCCAGCAGTGCGGGACTAGCGGGATCGGGGAAGTTCTTC.

The chain links TRBV9 to TRBJ2-3; TRBD2 aligns across 10 bases. The CDR3 extends over 14 amino acids. The junction had 4 bases not matched to a gene; V was cut back by 4 bases and J by 5 bases. The V gene's germline CDR1 is SGDLS and CDR2 YYNGEE. CDR3 in amino acids: CASSRGLAEDTQYF. CDR3 in DNA: TGTGCCAGCAGCCGAGGACTAGCGGAAGATACGCAGTATTTT.

V usage is TRBV27 and J usage is TRBJ1-6; no definite D call. Germline CDR1 and CDR2: MNHEY and SMNVEV (reference sequence). Trimming shortened V by 2 bases and J by 5 bases, and 10 bases separated the two germline ends. This CDR3 comprises 15 residues. The CDR3 coding sequence is TGTGCCAGCAGTTTAGGGCCAGCCAATAATTCACCCCTCCACTTT. Residues: CASSLGPANNSPLHF.

The CDR3 sequence is CASCPPGGVSGTEAFF. The CDR3 coding sequence is TGTGCCAGCTGCCCCCCGGGGGGAGTCTCGGGCACTGAAGCTTTCTTT. The chain couples TRBV7-2 to TRBJ1-1; weak D call: TRBD1 (5 bases). Trimming removed 8 bases from V and 4 bases from J, with 23 bases in between. This CDR3 region has 16 residues. Germline-derived CDR1 and CDR2 are SGHTA and FQGNSA.

The V call is TRBV18, the J call TRBJ2-3; TRBD2 aligns across 10 bases. Per the germline V gene, CDR1 is KGHSH and CDR2 is LQKENI. V was clipped by 8 bases and J by 11 bases; unmatched bases: 16. This CDR3 comprises 15 residues. The CDR3 DNA follows: TGTGCCAGCGCCACAACAAGCGGGGGGGACGCGGAGCAGTATTTT. Translation gives CASATTSGGDAEQYF.

The CDR3 here is CASSIQTGFSGELFF. The CDR3 nucleotides are TGTGCCAGCAGCATCCAAACAGGGTTTTCCGGGGAGCTGTTTTTT. V and J are TRBV9 and TRBJ2-2; TRBD1 might be the D (6 bases). V lost 4 bases and J lost 6, with 16 bases in between. CDR3 length: 15 residues. Germline V lookup: CDR1 SGDLS, CDR2 YYNGEE.

Notes on this clone: Other DNA sequences in this sample translate to the same CDR3. This chain uses TRBV28 with TRBJ2-7; maybe TRBD2 (5 bases). V dropped 9 bases and J dropped 4 bases, with 13 bases sitting between them. The CDR3 runs to 12 residues. Germline CDR1 reads MDHEN; CDR2 reads SYDVKM. CDR3 sequence: CASSSGSYEQYF. CDR3 nucleotide sequence: TGTGCCAGTAGCAGCGGTTCGTACGAGCAGTACTTC. The whole variable domain, filled in from reference TRBV28 and TRBJ2-7, reads DVKVTQSSRYLVKRTGEKVFLECVQDMDHENMFWYRQDPGLGLRLIYFSYDVKMKEKGDIPEGYSVSREKKERFSLILESASTNQTSMYLCASSSGSYEQYFGPGTRLTVT.

V is TRBV6-1 and J is TRBJ1-5; no definite D call. Germline V gives CDR1 MNHNS, CDR2 SASEGT. The CDR3 loop spans 15 amino acids. V lost 6 bases and J lost 0, with 12 bases in between. CDR3 sequence: CASRGREYSNQPQHF. CDR3 nucleotide sequence: TGTGCCAGCAGGGGGAGGGAGTATAGCAATCAGCCCCAGCATTTT.

J is TRBJ1-3 and V is TRBV27, with D perhaps matching TRBD1 (5 bases). The CDR3 runs to 15 residues. V was clipped by 7 bases and J by 4 bases, with 17 bases between them. Germline V lookup: CDR1 MNHEY, CDR2 SMNVEV (reference sequence). The chain's CDR3 is CASTPRGGVGNTIYF. For the CDR3, the DNA is TGTGCCAGCACCCCTCGCGGAGGGGTAGGAAACACCATATATTTT.

This clone was observed a single time. This chain links TRBV7-9 with TRBJ1-2; a weak D match, TRBD1 (6 bases). Germline values: CDR1 SEHNR, CDR2 FQNEAQ (reference sequence). The length of the CDR3 is 12 residues. Between the trimmed V and J ends, which lost 10 bases and 1 base, there was a span of 10 bases. The DNA of the CDR3 is TGTGCCACCGGACAGAGTAACTATGGCTACACCTTC. Translated, it gives CATGQSNYGYTF.

This clone has a handful of counts. The chain combines TRBV19 with TRBJ2-1; perhaps TRBD2 as D (5 bases). Germline CDR1 reads LNHDA; CDR2 reads SQIVND (reference sequence). This CDR3 comprises 16 residues. V was shortened by 2 bases and J by 5 bases, with 16 bases between the two germline ends. CDR3 DNA: TGTGCCAGTAGTATAAAAATCCGGGAACAAGACAATGAGCAGTTCTTC. Translation gives CASSIKIREQDNEQFF.

The gene calls are TRBV4-3 and TRBJ2-5, with 10 bases lining up with TRBD2. The J segment lost 5 bases and the V segment lost 4 bases, leaving 7 bases of the junction unmatched. The CDR3 has 15 amino acids. The germline gives CDR1 LGHNA, CDR2 YSLEER. CDR3 DNA sequence: TGCGCCAGCAGCCTGAAAGCGGGAGGGCCGGAGACCCAGTACTTC. This encodes CASSLKAGGPETQYF.

J is TRBJ2-7 and V is TRBV7-9; tentative D call: TRBD2 (5 bases). CDR3 length: 15 residues. Trimming took 2 bases from V and 0 from J, leaving 11 bases between them. Germline lookup yields CDR1 SEHNR and CDR2 FQNEAQ (reference sequence). CDR3 region: CASSLSASSSYEQYF. CDR3 nucleotides: TGTGCCAGCAGCTTATCCGCTAGCAGCTCCTACGAGCAGTACTTC.

This chain uses TRBV9 with TRBJ2-1; no clear D. This CDR3 has 15 amino acids. Trimming cost V 4 bases and J 0 bases, with 11 bases left between them. Germline loops: CDR1 SGDLS, CDR2 YYNGEE. CDR3 in amino acids: CASSPQTASYNEQFF. The CDR3 DNA reads TGTGCCAGCAGCCCCCAAACTGCCTCCTACAATGAGCAGTTCTTC.

The V call is TRBV10-3, the J call TRBJ1-1, with 7 nucleotides matching TRBD1. V shed 2 bases and J 0 bases; nucleotides not matched to a gene: 9. The CDR3 contains 17 residues. The germline V gene encodes CDR1 ENHRY and CDR2 SYGVKD. The CDR3 DNA sequence: TGTGCCATCAGTGAGCCGGGGTCGACAGGGTTGAACACTGAAGCTTTCTTT. Translating it yields CAISEPGSTGLNTEAFF.

This clone has just one count. The V and J genes are TRBV6-6 and TRBJ1-1; no firm D call. CDR1 is MNHNY, CDR2 SVGAGI, per germline (reference sequence). V was clipped by 4 bases and J by 3 bases, with 3 bases between them. The CDR3 sequence is 11 residues long. This chain's CDR3 is CASSSYTEAFF. The DNA for the CDR3 is TGTGCCAGCAGTTCCTACACTGAAGCTTTCTTT.

The chain employs TRBV6-4 and TRBJ2-7; TRBD2 agrees at 8 bases. The V gene end was trimmed by 10 bases and the J gene end by 6 bases; junction bases not matched to a gene: 8. Germline V gives CDR1 MRHNA, CDR2 SNTAGT. The CDR3 runs to 12 residues. The CDR3 protein is CANLAGMGEQYF. CDR3 DNA sequence: TGTGCCAACTTAGCGGGAATGGGCGAGCAGTACTTC.

This clone was detected once. The rearrangement joins TRBV27 to TRBJ2-1, with D unresolved. This CDR3 comprises 14 residues. Germline CDR1 reads MNHEY; CDR2 reads SMNVEV (reference sequence). V was clipped by 1 base and J by 6 bases, with 10 bases between them. The CDR3 region is CASSLLRSGNEQFF. The CDR3 coding sequence is TGTGCCAGCAGTTTATTGAGGTCGGGCAATGAGCAGTTCTTC.